There are a few counts of the clone carrying this T cell receptor beta chain. The data belong to a study of STAT5B mutations in CD4+ large granular lymphocyte leukemia. The protocol was immunoSEQ multiplex PCR, while the TCRdb copy is restricted to in-frame clones and leaves out a portion. The sample records about 9,600 clones, roughly 83% being singletons. This clonotype was sampled from a man aged 55 to 70 with CD4+ T-cell large granular lymphocyte leukemia. The material sequenced was PBMCs.

Written as DNA, the CDR3 is TGTGCCAGCAGTTATACAGGGGATAGCAATCAGCCCCAGCATTTT. Its protein product is CASSYTGDSNQPQHF. The rearrangement uses TRBV5-4 and TRBJ1-5, with 7 nucleotides matching TRBD1. The CDR3 loop spans 15 amino acids. The V and J ends lost 5 bases and 0 bases, in that order; junction bases with no gene match: 5. CDR1 and CDR2 (germline): SGHNT, YYREEE (reference sequence).